The entry that follows covers one T cell receptor (beta chain) sequence. The table came from immunoSEQ multiplex PCR; TCRdb's copy has only in-frame clones and leaves some out. The sample has fewer than 1 million clones, 90% to 97% seen once; the top ten hold around 0.25%. The germline V gene has CDR1 SGDLS and CDR2 YYNGEE. The CDR3 sequence is 16 residues long. Trimming removed 2 bases at V and 7 bases at J, with 19 bases between. This record comes from a study of shared clonotypes between healthy human individuals. Naive CD8 isolation took CD45RO-negative cells positively selected for CCR7 and excluded terminally differentiated effector memory CD45RA+ cells.

The clonotype comes from a man aged 25-45 years in good health. The rearrangement uses TRBV9 and TRBJ2-1; the D gene is possibly TRBD2 (6 bases). Source material: naive CD8+ T cells sorted from blood. CDR3 nucleotide sequence: TGTGCCAGCAGCGTTATTGGGTCCGGGAGACAGAATGAGCAGTTCTTC. Protein: CASSVIGSGRQNEQFF.